This T cell receptor (beta chain) was profiled in a study of OX40 agonist ivuxolimab in advanced cancers. With V trimmed by 4 bases and J by 6 bases, 9 bases remained unmatched. Germline lookup yields CDR1 SQVTM and CDR2 ANQGSEA. This CDR3 comprises 14 residues. Profiled with immunoSEQ multiplex PCR; TCRdb holds only in-frame clones, not every one. The table lists fewer than 55,000 clones, 65% to 85% of them singletons. The sample in question was CD4+ or CD8+ T cells sorted from blood, obtained in a trial of the OX40 agonist ivuxolimab. V and J are TRBV29-1 and TRBJ2-7; 10 nucleotides line up with TRBD1. The clonotype was recovered from an adult with an advanced solid tumor such as melanoma, head and neck, liver or kidney cancer. For the CDR3, the DNA is TGCAGCGTTGTGGGGACAGGGGTTTCGGGCGAGCAGTACTTC. Protein sequence: CSVVGTGVSGEQYF.